These 27 T cell receptor beta chains were sequenced from one sample in a study of PD-L1 blockade in urothelial cancer. The protocol was immunoSEQ multiplex PCR, while the TCRdb copy is restricted to in-frame clones and leaves out a portion. Of 38,000 or so clones listed, around 80% are singletons. This specimen consisted of PBMCs, obtained around atezolizumab (anti-PD-L1) treatment. These receptor sequences come from a man aged 60 to 75 with urothelial cancer.

The genes are TRBV7-6 and TRBJ2-1; 7 nucleotides line up with TRBD2. V shed 4 bases, J shed 0 bases, and the junction held 3 bases outside the gene matches. This CDR3 is 15 amino acids long. Germline CDR1 is SGHVS and CDR2 is FNYEAQ. The CDR3 here is CASSSGGGSYNEQFF. CDR3 sequence (DNA): TGTGCCAGCAGCTCGGGGGGTGGCTCCTACAATGAGCAGTTCTTC.

The V call is TRBV29-1, the J call TRBJ1-2, with 7 bases that match TRBD1. The germline V gene has CDR1 SQVTM and CDR2 ANQGSEA. This CDR3 has 13 residues. With V trimmed by 7 bases and J by 0 bases, 5 bases remained unmatched. The CDR3 bases are TGCAGCGCAAGACAGGGCGCTAACTATGGCTACACCTTC. This translates into CSARQGANYGYTF.

This clone has more than one count but fewer than ten. The V gene is TRBV6-1, the J gene TRBJ2-2, with 8 bases aligning to TRBD1. This CDR3 region has 13 residues. After removal of 8 bases from V and 7 bases from J, the junction contained 6 bases not matched to a gene. CDR1 MNHNS and CDR2 SASEGT come from the germline V gene. For the CDR3, the DNA is TGTGCCAGCCCACAGGGGGTCGGCGGGGAGCTGTTTTTT. It yields the protein CASPQGVGGELFF.

The rearrangement uses TRBV6-6 and TRBJ1-5; D might be TRBD1 (6 bases). The CDR3 consists of 16 residues. The V gene's germline CDR1 is MNHNY and CDR2 SVGAGI (reference sequence). V dropped 2 bases and J dropped 4 bases, with 15 bases sitting between them. The CDR3 nucleotides read TGTGCCAGCAGTTACCACGTGGGAGGGGGGAATCAGCCCCAGCATTTT. This sequence encodes CASSYHVGGGNQPQHF.

This clone was detected only once. The V call is TRBV18, the J call TRBJ1-1, with D possibly being TRBD1 (6 bases). Germline V gene lookup returns CDR1 KGHSH and CDR2 LQKENI. The CDR3 runs 15 residues. V lost 3 bases and J 3 bases, leaving 14 bases between the germline ends. The CDR3 reads CASSPQGISDTEAFF. DNA of the CDR3: TGTGCCAGCTCACCTCAGGGGATCAGTGACACTGAAGCTTTCTTT.

This clone is a singleton in its sample. The chain couples TRBV28 to TRBJ1-1, with 8 bases identical to TRBD1. V dropped 8 bases and J dropped 6; count of bases not matched to a gene: 8. The CDR3 covers 13 residues. Per germline, CDR1 MDHEN and CDR2 SYDVKM. The CDR3 DNA is TGTGCCAGCCAGGGGGCAGGAAAACCTGAAGCTTTCTTT. Protein sequence: CASQGAGKPEAFF. The full variable domain, in which reference TRBV28 and TRBJ1-1 provide the parts outside the CDR3, is DVKVTQSSRYLVKRTGEKVFLECVQDMDHENMFWYRQDPGLGLRLIYFSYDVKMKEKGDIPEGYSVSREKKERFSLILESASTNQTSMYLCASQGAGKPEAFFGQGTRLTVV.

This clone was observed a few times. V gene TRBV7-2 combines with J gene TRBJ1-5; unclear D gene. CDR1 and CDR2 from the germline V gene are SGHTA and FQGNSA. The V end was cut by 4 bases, the J end by 5 bases, with 9 bases between. CDR3 length: 13 residues. The CDR3 DNA reads as TGTGCCAGCAGCTACCTCCAGGATCAGCCCCAGCATTTT. Amino acids: CASSYLQDQPQHF. Filled out from reference TRBV7-2 and TRBJ1-5, the complete variable domain reads GAGVSQSPSNKVTEKGKDVELRCDPISGHTALYWYRQSLGQGLEFLIYFQGNSAPDKSGLPSDRFSAERTGGSVSTLTIQRTQQEDSAVYLCASSYLQDQPQHFGDGTRLSIL.

V usage is TRBV15 and J usage is TRBJ2-4; D might be TRBD1 (6 bases). From germline, CDR1 is LNHNV and CDR2 YYDKDF (reference sequence). Trimming took off 4 bases at V and 0 bases at J, with 19 bases between the two ends. The CDR3 is 18 amino acids. The CDR3 region has the DNA TGTGCCACCAGCAAACAGGGCGAAGGGGATATAGCCAAAAACATTCAGTACTTC. Its protein is CATSKQGEGDIAKNIQYF.

This chain connects TRBV29-1 to TRBJ1-3; the match to TRBD1 covers 7 bases. This CDR3 spans 15 amino acids. Germline V CDR1 and CDR2: SQVTM, ANQGSEA. Trimming at V came to 6 bases and at J to 0 bases, leaving 8 bases not matched to a gene. The CDR3 DNA follows: TGCAGCGTCTCGGGACAGTCGGCCTCTGGAAACACCATATATTTT. Protein product: CSVSGQSASGNTIYF.

This clone was counted once. The CDR3 DNA sequence: TGTGCCAGCAGTCTTTATTACGAGCAGTACTTC. Its protein product is CASSLYYEQYF. The V call is TRBV28, the J call TRBJ2-7; D gene ambiguous. CDR1 is MDHEN, CDR2 SYDVKM, per germline. Trimming took 5 bases from V and 4 from J, leaving 6 bases between them. The CDR3 extends over 11 amino acids.

The chain links TRBV7-9 to TRBJ2-2; maybe TRBD2 (5 bases). The CDR3 is made up of 14 amino acids. The V end lost 5 bases, the J end lost 2 bases, and 9 bases lay between the germline ends. The germline V gene has CDR1 SEHNR and CDR2 FQNEAQ (reference sequence). The chain's CDR3 is CASSPSGNTGELFF. The CDR3 DNA follows: TGTGCCAGCAGCCCGAGCGGCAACACCGGGGAGCTGTTTTTT.

V and J are TRBV28 and TRBJ1-2, with D unclear. The CDR3 runs to 12 residues. Germline V gene lookup returns CDR1 MDHEN and CDR2 SYDVKM. The CDR3 region has the DNA TGTTCGACGGCAACTACTAACTATGGCTACACCTTC. Its protein is CSTATTNYGYTF.

The chain couples TRBV7-2 to TRBJ2-6; no clear D gene. The CDR3 is 15 residues long. Germline V gene lookup returns CDR1 SGHTA and CDR2 FQGNSA. Trimming cost V 3 bases and J 0 bases, with 6 bases left between them. The CDR3 is CASSFSSSGANVLTF. The CDR3 DNA sequence: TGTGCCAGCAGCTTTTCATCCTCTGGGGCCAACGTCCTGACTTTC.

The chain recombines TRBV27 with TRBJ1-2, with a weak D call TRBD1 (5 bases). In germline, CDR1 is MNHEY, CDR2 SMNVEV (reference sequence). This CDR3 has 15 amino acids. The V gene lost 4 bases and the J gene lost 0 bases, with 12 bases spanning the gap. CDR3 region: CASSSDREANYGYTF. CDR3 DNA: TGTGCCAGCAGTTCAGACAGAGAAGCTAACTATGGCTACACCTTC.

The rearrangement uses TRBV7-9 and TRBJ2-7, with no clear D. Germline V gives CDR1 SEHNR, CDR2 FQNEAQ (reference sequence). The CDR3 covers 14 residues. Trimming cost V 2 bases and J 0 bases, with 8 bases left between them. CDR3 bases: TGTGCCAGCAGCTTAACAGAAAGCTCCTACGAGCAGTACTTC. Translated, it gives CASSLTESSYEQYF.

The CDR3 DNA sequence: TGTGCCAGCAGCCGACAGGGAAAGGGCTCCTACGAGCAGTACTTC. The encoded protein is CASSRQGKGSYEQYF. The chain is built from TRBV7-2 and TRBJ2-7; 7 bases map to TRBD1. Germline V CDR1 and CDR2: SGHTA, FQGNSA. The trim removed 5 bases at V and 0 bases at J, leaving 7 bases unmatched. The CDR3 is 15 residues long.

The rearrangement links TRBV5-1 to TRBJ2-7; 13 nucleotides match TRBD2. Germline V lookup: CDR1 SGHRS, CDR2 YFSETQ. The trim removed 6 bases at V and 3 bases at J, leaving 9 bases unmatched. The CDR3 length is 16 residues. The CDR3 region has the DNA TGCGCCAGCAAAACTGCCGGGACTAGCGGGAACTACGAGCAGTACTTC. Translated, it gives CASKTAGTSGNYEQYF.

The gene calls are TRBV5-1 and TRBJ1-3; D perhaps matches TRBD1 (6 bases). Germline-derived CDR1 and CDR2 are SGHRS and YFSETQ. The CDR3 extends over 15 amino acids. Trimming cost V 5 bases and J 0 bases, with 12 bases left between them. CDR3 region: CASRRGDNSGNTIYF. The CDR3, as DNA: TGCGCCAGCAGGCGGGGGGACAACTCTGGAAACACCATATATTTT.

The chain recombines TRBV5-6 with TRBJ2-2; D remains ambiguous. The CDR3 contains 13 residues. The germline V and J ends were trimmed by 7 bases and 2 bases, with 9 bases remaining between them. Germline V CDR1 and CDR2: SGHDT, YYEEEE. In DNA, the CDR3 is TGTGCCAGCGAAACTCTAAACACCGGGGAGCTGTTTTTT. Protein product: CASETLNTGELFF.

The V call is TRBV5-1, the J call TRBJ1-4, with TRBD1 as a possible D gene (6 bases). Germline assignment: CDR1 SGHRS and CDR2 YFSETQ. This CDR3 spans 16 amino acids. V shed 3 bases and J shed 8 bases, with 20 bases lying between them. In nucleotides, the CDR3 is TGCGCCAGCAGCTCCCAAACTTTTAGGGGGAACGAAAAACTGTTTTTT. Translated, it gives CASSSQTFRGNEKLFF. Full variable domain (outside the CDR3, taken from reference TRBV5-1 and TRBJ1-4): KAGVTQTPRYLIKTRGQQVTLSCSPISGHRSVSWYQQTPGQGLQFLFEYFSETQRNKGNFPGRFSGRQFSNSRSEMNVSTLELGDSALYLCASSSQTFRGNEKLFFGSGTQLSVL.

The chain is built from TRBV27 and TRBJ2-7, with D perhaps TRBD2 (6 bases). The CDR3 covers 14 residues. The V gene lost 7 bases and the J gene lost 3 bases, with 16 bases spanning the gap. The germline gives CDR1 MNHEY, CDR2 SMNVEV (reference sequence). The CDR3, as DNA: TGTGCCAGCACCCCCGGACGGGGGTACTACGAGCAGTACTTC. Its translation is CASTPGRGYYEQYF.

The rearrangement uses TRBV27 and TRBJ2-1, with TRBD2 matching over 9 bases. V lost 3 bases, J lost 7 bases, and 13 bases stayed unmatched. Germline CDR1 and CDR2: MNHEY and SMNVEV (reference sequence). The CDR3 totals 17 residues. CDR3 in amino acids: CASSLDSIAGAGNEQFF. CDR3 DNA: TGTGCCAGCAGTTTGGATTCCATAGCGGGAGCGGGGAATGAGCAGTTCTTC.

V is TRBV6-1 and J is TRBJ2-1, with 7 bases lining up with TRBD2. The junction had 6 bases not matched to a gene; V was cut back by 4 bases and J by 6 bases. The CDR3 consists of 14 residues. From germline, CDR1 is MNHNS and CDR2 SASEGT. This chain's CDR3 is CASSASLAPNEQFF. Written as DNA, the CDR3 is TGTGCCAGCAGTGCTTCACTAGCGCCCAATGAGCAGTTCTTC.

This chain joins TRBV5-6 and TRBJ1-4, with TRBD1 matching 10 bases. This CDR3 contains 17 residues. CDR1 and CDR2 from the germline V gene are SGHDT and YYEEEE. Unmatched junction bases numbered 7, after V lost 5 bases and J lost 0 bases. CDR3 loop: CASRETGGSPTNEKLFF. The CDR3 region has the DNA TGTGCCAGCAGGGAGACAGGGGGCAGTCCAACTAATGAAAAACTGTTTTTT.

The chain links TRBV6-4 to TRBJ2-1; 14 positions agree with TRBD2. V trimming: 10 bases; J trimming: 4 bases; junction bases outside the gene matches: 9. Per the germline V gene, CDR1 is MRHNA and CDR2 is SNTAGT. CDR3 size: 16 residues. The CDR3 region has the DNA TGTGCCACCCGACTAGCGGGAGGGCCAGGGTACAATGAGCAGTTCTTC. Its protein is CATRLAGGPGYNEQFF.

This chain joins TRBV5-4 and TRBJ1-2, with 9 bases lining up with TRBD1. CDR3 length: 15 amino acids. V was pared by 4 bases and J by 0 bases, with 4 bases of the junction left unmatched. Germline CDR1 and CDR2: SGHNT and YYREEE (reference sequence). The CDR3 spells CASSPGTGTNYGYTF. In DNA form, the CDR3 reads TGTGCCAGCAGCCCCGGGACAGGGACTAACTATGGCTACACCTTC.

The genes are TRBV9 and TRBJ1-3; possible D gene TRBD1, 5 bases. V was clipped by 0 bases and J by 0 bases, with 7 bases between them. Germline CDR1 SGDLS, CDR2 YYNGEE. The CDR3 runs 15 residues. CDR3 in amino acids: CASSVVDTSGNTIYF. DNA for the CDR3: TGTGCCAGCAGCGTAGTGGACACCTCTGGAAACACCATATATTTT.